The text below deals with one T cell receptor (beta chain). The data were taken from a study of T cell responses to AZD1222 COVID-19 vaccine. The CDR3 runs to 12 residues. V was pared by 3 bases and J by 1 base, with 6 bases between. Germline CDR1 and CDR2: SQVTM and ANQGSEA. The repertoire was sequenced with immunoSEQ multiplex PCR; TCRdb's copy has only in-frame clones and lacks some. The table has 110,000 to 150,000 clones, approximately 91% seen once; the top ten hold 4.7%. This material consisted of peripheral blood, taken on day 0 of AZD1222 vaccination. The receptor comes from an adult in good health. V usage is TRBV29-1 and J usage is TRBJ1-1; no clear D. CDR3 region: CSVDVQNTEAFF. In nucleotides, the CDR3 is TGCAGCGTTGACGTTCAGAACACTGAAGCTTTCTTT.